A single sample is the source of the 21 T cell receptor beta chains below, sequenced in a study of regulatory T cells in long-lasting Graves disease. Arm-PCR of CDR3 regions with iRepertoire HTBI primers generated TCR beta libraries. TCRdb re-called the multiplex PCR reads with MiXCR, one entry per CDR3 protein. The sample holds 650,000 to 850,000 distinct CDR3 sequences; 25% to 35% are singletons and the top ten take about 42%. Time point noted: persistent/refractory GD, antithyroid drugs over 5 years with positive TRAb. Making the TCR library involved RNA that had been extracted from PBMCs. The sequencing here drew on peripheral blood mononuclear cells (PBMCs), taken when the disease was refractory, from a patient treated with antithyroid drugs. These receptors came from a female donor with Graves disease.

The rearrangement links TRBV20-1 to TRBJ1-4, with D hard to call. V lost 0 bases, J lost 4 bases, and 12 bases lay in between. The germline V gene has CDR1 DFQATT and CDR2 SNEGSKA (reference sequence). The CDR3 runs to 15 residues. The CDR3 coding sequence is TGCAGTGCTAGAGATTCGCGGACGAGTAATGAAAAACTGTTTTTT. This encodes CSARDSRTSNEKLFF.

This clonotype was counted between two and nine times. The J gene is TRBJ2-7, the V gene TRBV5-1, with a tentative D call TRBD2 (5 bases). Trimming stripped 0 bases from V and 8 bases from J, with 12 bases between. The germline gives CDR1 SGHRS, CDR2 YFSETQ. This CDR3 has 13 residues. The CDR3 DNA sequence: TGCGCCAGCAGCTTGGCCGAGGGCGGCCAGCAGTACTTC. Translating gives CASSLAEGGQQYF.

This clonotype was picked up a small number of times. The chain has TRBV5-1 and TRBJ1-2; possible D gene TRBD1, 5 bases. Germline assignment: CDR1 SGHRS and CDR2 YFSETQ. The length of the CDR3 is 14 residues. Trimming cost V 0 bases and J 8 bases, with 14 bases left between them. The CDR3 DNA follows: TGCGCCAGCAGCTTGGCGGGGCCAGCCCAGGGCTACACCTTC. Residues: CASSLAGPAQGYTF. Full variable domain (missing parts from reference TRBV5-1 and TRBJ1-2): KAGVTQTPRYLIKTRGQQVTLSCSPISGHRSVSWYQQTPGQGLQFLFEYFSETQRNKGNFPGRFSGRQFSNSRSEMNVSTLELGDSALYLCASSLAGPAQGYTFGSGTRLTVV.

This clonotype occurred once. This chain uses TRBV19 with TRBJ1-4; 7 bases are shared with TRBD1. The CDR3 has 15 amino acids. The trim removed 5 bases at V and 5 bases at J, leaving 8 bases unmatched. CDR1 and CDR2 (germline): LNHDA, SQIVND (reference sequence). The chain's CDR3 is CASSPDREMNEKLFF. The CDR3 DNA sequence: TGTGCCAGTAGTCCAGACAGGGAGATGAATGAAAAACTGTTTTTT. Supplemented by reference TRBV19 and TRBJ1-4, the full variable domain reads DGGITQSPKYLFRKEGQNVTLSCEQNLNHDAMYWYRQDPGQGLRLIYYSQIVNDFQKGDIAEGYSVSREKKESFPLTVTSAQKNPTAFYLCASSPDREMNEKLFFGSGTQLSVL.

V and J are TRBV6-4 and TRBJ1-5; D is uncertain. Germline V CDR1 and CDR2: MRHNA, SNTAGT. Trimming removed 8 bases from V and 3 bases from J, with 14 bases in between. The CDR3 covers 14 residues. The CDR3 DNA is TGTGCCAGCTCAGTAGATGTGGCCAATCAGCCCCAGCATTTT. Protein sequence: CASSVDVANQPQHF.

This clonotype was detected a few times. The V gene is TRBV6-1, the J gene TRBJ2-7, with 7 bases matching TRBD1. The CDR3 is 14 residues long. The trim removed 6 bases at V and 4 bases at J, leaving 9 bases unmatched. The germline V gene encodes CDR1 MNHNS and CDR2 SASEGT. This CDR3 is CASRNRGVVYEQYF. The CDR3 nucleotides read TGTGCCAGCAGAAACAGGGGTGTAGTTTACGAGCAGTACTTC.

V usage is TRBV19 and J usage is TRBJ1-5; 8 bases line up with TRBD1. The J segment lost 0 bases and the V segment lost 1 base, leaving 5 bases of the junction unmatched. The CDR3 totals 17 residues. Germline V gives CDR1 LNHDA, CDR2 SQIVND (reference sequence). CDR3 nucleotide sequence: TGTGCCAGTAGTATAGGCAGGGACAGGAGTAGCAATCAGCCCCAGCATTTT. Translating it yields CASSIGRDRSSNQPQHF.

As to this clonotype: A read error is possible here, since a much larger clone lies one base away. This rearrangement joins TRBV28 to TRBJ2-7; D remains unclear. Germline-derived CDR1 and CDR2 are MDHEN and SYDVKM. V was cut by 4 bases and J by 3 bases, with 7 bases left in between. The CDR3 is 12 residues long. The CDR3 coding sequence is TGTGCCAGCAGTTATGGGGTCTACGAGCAGTACTTC. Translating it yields CASSYGVYEQYF. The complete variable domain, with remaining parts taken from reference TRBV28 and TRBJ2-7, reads DVKVTQSSRYLVKRTGEKVFLECVQDMDHENMFWYRQDPGLGLRLIYFSYDVKMKEKGDIPEGYSVSREKKERFSLILESASTNQTSMYLCASSYGVYEQYFGPGTRLTVT.

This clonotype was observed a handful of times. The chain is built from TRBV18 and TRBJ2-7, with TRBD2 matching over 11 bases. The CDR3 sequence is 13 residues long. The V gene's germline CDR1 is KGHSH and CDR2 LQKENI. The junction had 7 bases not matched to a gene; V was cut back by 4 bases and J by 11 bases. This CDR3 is CASSQGLAEVEYF. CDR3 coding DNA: TGTGCCAGCTCACAGGGACTAGCGGAGGTGGAGTACTTC.

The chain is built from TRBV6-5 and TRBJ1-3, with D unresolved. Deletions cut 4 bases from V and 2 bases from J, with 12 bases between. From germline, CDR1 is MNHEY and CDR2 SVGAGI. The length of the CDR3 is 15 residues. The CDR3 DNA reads TGTGCCAGCAGTTTATCCGGTGATACTGGAAACACCATATATTTT. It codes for CASSLSGDTGNTIYF.

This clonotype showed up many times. The CDR3: CASSLTGVNQPQHF. In DNA form, the CDR3 reads TGTGCCAGCAGCTTAACGGGAGTCAATCAGCCCCAGCATTTT. This rearrangement joins TRBV7-2 to TRBJ1-5; D remains unclear. Germline lookup yields CDR1 SGHTA and CDR2 FQGNSA. Trimming removed 2 bases at V and 3 bases at J, with 8 bases between. CDR3 length: 14 amino acids.

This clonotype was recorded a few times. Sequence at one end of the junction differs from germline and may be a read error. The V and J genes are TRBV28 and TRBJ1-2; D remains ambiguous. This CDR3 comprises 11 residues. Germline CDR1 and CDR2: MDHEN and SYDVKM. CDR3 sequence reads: CASTTWKWRPF. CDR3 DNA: TGTGCCAGCACCACTTGGAAGTGGAGACCCTTC.

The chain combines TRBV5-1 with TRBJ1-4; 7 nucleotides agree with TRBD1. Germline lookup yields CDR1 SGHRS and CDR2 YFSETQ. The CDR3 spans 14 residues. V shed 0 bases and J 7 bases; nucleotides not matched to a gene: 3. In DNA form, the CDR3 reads TGCGCCAGCAGCTTGGGAGGGGGCAGTGAAAAACTGTTTTTT. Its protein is CASSLGGGSEKLFF.

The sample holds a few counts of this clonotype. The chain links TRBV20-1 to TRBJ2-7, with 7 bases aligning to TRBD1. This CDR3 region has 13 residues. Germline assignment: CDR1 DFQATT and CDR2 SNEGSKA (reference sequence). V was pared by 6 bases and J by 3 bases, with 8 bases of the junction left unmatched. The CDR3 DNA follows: TGCAGTGCCACCGGACAGGAGTTCTACGAGCAGTACTTC. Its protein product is CSATGQEFYEQYF.

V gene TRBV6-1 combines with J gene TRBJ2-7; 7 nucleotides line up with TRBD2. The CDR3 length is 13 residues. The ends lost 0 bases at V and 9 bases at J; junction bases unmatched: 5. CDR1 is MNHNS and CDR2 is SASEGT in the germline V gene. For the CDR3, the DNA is TGTGCCAGCAGTGAAGCCCTATCGGGGGGGCAGTACTTC. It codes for CASSEALSGGQYF.

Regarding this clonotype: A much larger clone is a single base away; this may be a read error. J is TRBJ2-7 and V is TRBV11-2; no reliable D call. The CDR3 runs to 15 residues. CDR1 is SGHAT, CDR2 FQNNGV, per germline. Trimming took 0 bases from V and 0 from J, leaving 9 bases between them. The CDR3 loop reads CASSLDVPVSYEQYF. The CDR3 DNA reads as TGTGCCAGCAGCTTAGATGTGCCGGTCTCCTACGAGCAGTACTTC.

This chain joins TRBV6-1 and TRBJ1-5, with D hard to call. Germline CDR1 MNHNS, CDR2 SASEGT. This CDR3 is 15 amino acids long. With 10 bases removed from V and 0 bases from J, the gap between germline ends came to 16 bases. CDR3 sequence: CATVVGVLSNQPQHF. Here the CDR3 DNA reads TGTGCCACCGTGGTCGGAGTACTTAGCAATCAGCCCCAGCATTTT.

In nucleotides, the CDR3 is TGTGCCAGTAGTGCGGTGGGATACACCGGGGAGCTGTTTTTT. Encoded protein: CASSAVGYTGELFF. The rearrangement links TRBV19 to TRBJ2-2; D is ambiguous. The germline gives CDR1 LNHDA, CDR2 SQIVND (reference sequence). The CDR3 contains 14 residues. V gave up 5 bases and J gave up 3 bases, with 10 bases separating them.

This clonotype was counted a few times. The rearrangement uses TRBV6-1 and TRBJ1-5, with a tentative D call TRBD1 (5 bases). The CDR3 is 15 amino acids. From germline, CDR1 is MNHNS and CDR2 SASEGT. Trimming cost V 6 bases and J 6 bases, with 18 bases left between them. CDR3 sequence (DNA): TGTGCCAGCAGCCGTATGAAAGGGGCAGGTCAGCCCCAGCATTTT. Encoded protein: CASSRMKGAGQPQHF.

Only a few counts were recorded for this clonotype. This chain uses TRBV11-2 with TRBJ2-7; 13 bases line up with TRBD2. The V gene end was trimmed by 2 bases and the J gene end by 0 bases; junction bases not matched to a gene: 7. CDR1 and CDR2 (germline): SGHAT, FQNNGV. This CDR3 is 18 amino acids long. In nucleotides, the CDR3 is TGTGCCAGCAGCTTACCTTGGACTAGCGGGAGACCCTCCTACGAGCAGTACTTC. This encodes CASSLPWTSGRPSYEQYF.

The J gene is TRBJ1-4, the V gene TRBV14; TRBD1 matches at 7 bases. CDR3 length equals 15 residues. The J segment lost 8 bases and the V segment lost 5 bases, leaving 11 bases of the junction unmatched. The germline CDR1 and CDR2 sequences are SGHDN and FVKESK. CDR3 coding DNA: TGTGCCAGCAGCATGCGGACAGGCTATCGGGAAAAACTGTTTTTT. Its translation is CASSMRTGYREKLFF.